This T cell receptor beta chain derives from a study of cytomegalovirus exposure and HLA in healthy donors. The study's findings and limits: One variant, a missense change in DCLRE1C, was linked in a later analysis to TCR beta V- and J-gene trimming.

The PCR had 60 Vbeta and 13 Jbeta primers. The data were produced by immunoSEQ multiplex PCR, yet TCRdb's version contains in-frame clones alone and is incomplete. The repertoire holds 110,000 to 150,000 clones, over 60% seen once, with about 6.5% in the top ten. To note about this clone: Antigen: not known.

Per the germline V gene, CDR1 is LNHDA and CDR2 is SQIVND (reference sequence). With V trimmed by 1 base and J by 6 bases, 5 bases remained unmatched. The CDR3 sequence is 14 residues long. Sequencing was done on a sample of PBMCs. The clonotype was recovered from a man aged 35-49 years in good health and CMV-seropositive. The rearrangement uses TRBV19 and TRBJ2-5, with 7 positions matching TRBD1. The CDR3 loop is CASSIGPGGKTQYF. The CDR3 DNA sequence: TGTGCCAGTAGTATAGGGCCAGGGGGAAAGACCCAGTACTTC.